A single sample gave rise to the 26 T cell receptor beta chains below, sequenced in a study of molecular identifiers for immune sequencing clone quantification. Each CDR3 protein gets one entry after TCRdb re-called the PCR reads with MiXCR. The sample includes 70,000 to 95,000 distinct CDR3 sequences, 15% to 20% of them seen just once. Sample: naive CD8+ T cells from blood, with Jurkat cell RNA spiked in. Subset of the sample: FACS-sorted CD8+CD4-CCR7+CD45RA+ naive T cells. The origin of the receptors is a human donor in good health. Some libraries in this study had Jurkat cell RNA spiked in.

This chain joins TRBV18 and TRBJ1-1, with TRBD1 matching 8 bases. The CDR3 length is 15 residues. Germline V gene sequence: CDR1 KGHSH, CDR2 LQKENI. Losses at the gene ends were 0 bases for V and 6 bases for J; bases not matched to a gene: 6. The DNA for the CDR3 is TGTGCCAGCTCACCACCGGGGACAGGAGCCCCTGAAGCTTTCTTT. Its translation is CASSPPGTGAPEAFF.

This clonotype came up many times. CDR3 protein: CSARPVLGLAGVEQETQYF. CDR3 coding DNA: TGCAGTGCGAGGCCTGTTCTTGGACTAGCGGGAGTTGAGCAAGAGACCCAGTACTTC. The chain uses TRBV20-1 and TRBJ2-5; the match to TRBD2 covers 13 bases. The V gene end was trimmed by 6 bases and the J gene end by 2 bases; junction bases not matched to a gene: 18. Per the germline V gene, CDR1 is DFQATT and CDR2 is SNEGSKA (reference sequence). This CDR3 has 19 residues.

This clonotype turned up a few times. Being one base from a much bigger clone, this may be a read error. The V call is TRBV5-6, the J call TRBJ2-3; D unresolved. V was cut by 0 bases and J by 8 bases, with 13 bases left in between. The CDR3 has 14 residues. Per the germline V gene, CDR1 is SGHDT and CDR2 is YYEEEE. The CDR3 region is CASSLAAGPGTQYF. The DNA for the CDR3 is TGTGCCAGCAGCTTGGCCGCAGGCCCAGGTACGCAGTATTTT.

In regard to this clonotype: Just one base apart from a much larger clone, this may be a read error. The CDR3 loop reads CASSPGGGLSNEQFF. CDR3 nucleotides: TGCGCCAGCAGCCCCGGGGGGGGCCTATCCAATGAGCAGTTCTTC. The rearrangement links TRBV4-1 to TRBJ2-1, with 8 bases matching TRBD2. The germline V gene encodes CDR1 MGHRA and CDR2 YSYEKL. The CDR3 is made up of 15 amino acids. The V and J ends lost 4 bases and 6 bases, in that order; junction bases with no gene match: 8.

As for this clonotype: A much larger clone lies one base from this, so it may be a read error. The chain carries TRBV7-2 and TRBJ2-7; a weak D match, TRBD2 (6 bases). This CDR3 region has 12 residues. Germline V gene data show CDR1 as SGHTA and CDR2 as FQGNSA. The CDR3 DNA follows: TGTGCCAGCAGGGGGGACTTCTACGAGCAGCACTTC. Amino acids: CASRGDFYEQHF.

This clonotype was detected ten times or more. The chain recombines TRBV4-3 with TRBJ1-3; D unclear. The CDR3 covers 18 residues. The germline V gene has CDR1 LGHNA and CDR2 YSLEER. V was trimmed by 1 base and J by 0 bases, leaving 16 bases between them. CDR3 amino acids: CASSQVRFGTNSGNTIYF. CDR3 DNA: TGCGCCAGCAGCCAAGTCCGTTTCGGCACAAACTCTGGAAACACCATATATTTT.

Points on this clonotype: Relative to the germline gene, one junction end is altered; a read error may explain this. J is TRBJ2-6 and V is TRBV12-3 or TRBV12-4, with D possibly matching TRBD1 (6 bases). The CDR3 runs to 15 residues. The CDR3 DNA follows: TGTGCCGGCAGTCCCTCAGGGGCTGGGGCCAACGTCCTGACTTTC. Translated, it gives CAGSPSGAGANVLTF.

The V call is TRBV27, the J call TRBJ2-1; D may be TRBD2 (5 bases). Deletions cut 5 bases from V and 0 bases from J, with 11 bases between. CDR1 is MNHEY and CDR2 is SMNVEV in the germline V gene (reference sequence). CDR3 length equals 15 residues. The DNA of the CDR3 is TGTGCCAGCAGTCTTAGCGCGAGCTCCTACAATGAGCAGTTCTTC. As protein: CASSLSASSYNEQFF.

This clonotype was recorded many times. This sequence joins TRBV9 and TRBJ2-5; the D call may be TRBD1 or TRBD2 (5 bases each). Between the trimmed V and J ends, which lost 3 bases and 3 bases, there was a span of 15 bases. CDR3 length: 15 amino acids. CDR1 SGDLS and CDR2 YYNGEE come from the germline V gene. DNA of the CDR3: TGTGCCAGCAGCGAGGGAGTCCGGGGCAAAGAGACCCAGTACTTC. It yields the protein CASSEGVRGKETQYF.

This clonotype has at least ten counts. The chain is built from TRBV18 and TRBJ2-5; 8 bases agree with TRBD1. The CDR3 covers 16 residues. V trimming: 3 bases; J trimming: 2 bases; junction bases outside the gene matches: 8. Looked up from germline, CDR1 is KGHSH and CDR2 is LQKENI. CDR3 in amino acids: CASSPDPTGGQETQYF. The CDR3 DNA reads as TGTGCCAGCTCACCCGACCCCACAGGGGGGCAAGAGACCCAGTACTTC.

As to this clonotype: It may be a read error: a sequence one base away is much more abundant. The CDR3 sequence: CASWPRTGDTNTQHF. CDR3 sequence (DNA): TGCGCCAGCTGGCCCCGGACAGGGGACACAAATACGCAGCATTTT. V is TRBV5-1 and J is TRBJ2-3; 9 bases line up with TRBD1. The J call could be wrong; TRBJ1-5 is a better fit for the DNA end. Germline CDR1 SGHRS, CDR2 YFSETQ. The CDR3 covers 15 residues.

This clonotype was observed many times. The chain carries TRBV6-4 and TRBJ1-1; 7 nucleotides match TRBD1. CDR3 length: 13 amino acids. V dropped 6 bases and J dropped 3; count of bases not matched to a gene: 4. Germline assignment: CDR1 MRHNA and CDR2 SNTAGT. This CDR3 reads CASSGQADTEAFF. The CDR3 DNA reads TGTGCCAGCAGCGGACAGGCGGACACTGAAGCTTTCTTT.

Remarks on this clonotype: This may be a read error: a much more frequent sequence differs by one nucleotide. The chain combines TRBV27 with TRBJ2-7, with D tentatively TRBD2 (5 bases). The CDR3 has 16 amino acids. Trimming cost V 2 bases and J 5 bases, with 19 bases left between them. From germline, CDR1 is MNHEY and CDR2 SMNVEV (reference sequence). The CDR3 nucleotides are TGTGCCAGCAGTTTAAATACCGGCGGACTTTACCACGAGCAGTACTTC. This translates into CASSLNTGGLYHEQYF.

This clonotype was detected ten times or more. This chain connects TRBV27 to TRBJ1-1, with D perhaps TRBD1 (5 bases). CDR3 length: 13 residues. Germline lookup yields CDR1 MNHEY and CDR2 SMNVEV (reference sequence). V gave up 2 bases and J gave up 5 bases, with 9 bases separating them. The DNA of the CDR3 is TGTGCCAGCAGTTTAACAGGCCGTACTGAAGCTTTCTTT. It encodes CASSLTGRTEAFF.

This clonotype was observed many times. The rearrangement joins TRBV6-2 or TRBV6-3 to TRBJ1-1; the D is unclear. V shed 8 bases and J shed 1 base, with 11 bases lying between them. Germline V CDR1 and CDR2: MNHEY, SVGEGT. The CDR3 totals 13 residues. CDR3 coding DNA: TGTGCCAGCTTGCTGGTGCCGAACACTGAAGCTTTCTTT. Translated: CASLLVPNTEAFF.

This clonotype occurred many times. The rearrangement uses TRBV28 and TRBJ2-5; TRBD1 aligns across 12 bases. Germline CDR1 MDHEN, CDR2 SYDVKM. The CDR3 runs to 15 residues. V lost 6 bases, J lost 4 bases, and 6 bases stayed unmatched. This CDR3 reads CASRAGTGGVETQYF. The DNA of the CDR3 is TGTGCCAGCAGAGCCGGGACAGGGGGCGTAGAGACCCAGTACTTC.

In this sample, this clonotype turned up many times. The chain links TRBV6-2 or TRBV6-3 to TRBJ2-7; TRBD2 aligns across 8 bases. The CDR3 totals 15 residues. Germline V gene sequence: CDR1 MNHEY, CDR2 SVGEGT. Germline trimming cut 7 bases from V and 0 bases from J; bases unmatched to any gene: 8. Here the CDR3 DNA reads TGTGCCAGCACCACTAGCGGACCAAGCTCCTACGAGCAGTACTTC. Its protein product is CASTTSGPSSYEQYF.

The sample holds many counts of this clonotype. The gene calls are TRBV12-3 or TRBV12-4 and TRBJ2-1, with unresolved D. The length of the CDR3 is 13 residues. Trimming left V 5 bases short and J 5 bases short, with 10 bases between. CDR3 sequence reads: CASSPLIHNEQFF. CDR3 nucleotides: TGTGCCAGCAGTCCTTTAATCCACAATGAGCAGTTCTTC.

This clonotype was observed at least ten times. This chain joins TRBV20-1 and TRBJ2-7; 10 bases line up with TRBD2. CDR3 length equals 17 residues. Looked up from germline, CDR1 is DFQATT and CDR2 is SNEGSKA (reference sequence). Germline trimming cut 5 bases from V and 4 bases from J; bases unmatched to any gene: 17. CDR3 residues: CSAGRKRGGGYSYEQYF. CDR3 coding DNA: TGCAGTGCTGGGAGGAAGCGGGGGGGCGGATATTCGTACGAGCAGTACTTC.

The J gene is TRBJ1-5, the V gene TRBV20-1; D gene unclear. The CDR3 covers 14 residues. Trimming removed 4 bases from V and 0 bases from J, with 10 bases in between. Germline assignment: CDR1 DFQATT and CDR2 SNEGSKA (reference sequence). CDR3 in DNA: TGCAGTGCTAAGGACGAGTATAGCAATCAGCCCCAGCATTTT. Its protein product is CSAKDEYSNQPQHF.

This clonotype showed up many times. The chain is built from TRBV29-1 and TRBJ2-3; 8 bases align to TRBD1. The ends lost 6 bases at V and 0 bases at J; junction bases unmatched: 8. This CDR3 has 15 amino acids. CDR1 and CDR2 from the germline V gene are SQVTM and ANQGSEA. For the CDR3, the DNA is TGCAGCGTGCCCGGGACAGGTTTTAGCACAGATACGCAGTATTTT. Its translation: CSVPGTGFSTDTQYF.

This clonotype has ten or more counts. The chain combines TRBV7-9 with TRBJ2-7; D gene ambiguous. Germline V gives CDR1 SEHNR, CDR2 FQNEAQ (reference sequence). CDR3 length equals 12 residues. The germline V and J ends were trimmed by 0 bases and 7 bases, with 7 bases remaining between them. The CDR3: CASSLAAWEQYF. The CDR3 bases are TGTGCCAGCAGCTTAGCGGCGTGGGAGCAGTACTTC. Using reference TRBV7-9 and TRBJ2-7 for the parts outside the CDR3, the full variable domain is DTGVSQNPRHKITKRGQNVTFRCDPISEHNRLYWYRQTLGQGPEFLTYFQNEAQLEKSRLLSDRFSAERPKGSFSTLEIQRTEQGDSAMYLCASSLAAWEQYFGPGTRLTVT.

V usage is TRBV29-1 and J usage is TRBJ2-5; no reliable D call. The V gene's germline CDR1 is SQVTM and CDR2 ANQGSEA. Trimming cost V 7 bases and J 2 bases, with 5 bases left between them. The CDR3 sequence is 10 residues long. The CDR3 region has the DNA TGCAGCGCAATGCAAGAGACCCAGTACTTC. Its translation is CSAMQETQYF.

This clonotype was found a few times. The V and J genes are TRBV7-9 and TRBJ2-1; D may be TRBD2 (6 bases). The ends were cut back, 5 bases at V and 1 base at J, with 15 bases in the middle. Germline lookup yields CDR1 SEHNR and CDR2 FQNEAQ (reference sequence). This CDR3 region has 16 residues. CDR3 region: CASSPPAGTSYNEQFF. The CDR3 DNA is TGTGCCAGCAGCCCACCGGCGGGAACATCCTACAATGAGCAGTTCTTC.

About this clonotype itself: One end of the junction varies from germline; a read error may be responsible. CDR3 residues: CAGSPPTEATNEAFF. CDR3 sequence (DNA): TGCGCCGGCAGCCCTCCGACAGAAGCTACGAATGAAGCTTTCTTT. The gene calls are TRBV5-1 and TRBJ1-1, with D possibly being TRBD1 (5 bases). The CDR3 runs to 15 residues. Germline loops: CDR1 SGHRS, CDR2 YFSETQ.

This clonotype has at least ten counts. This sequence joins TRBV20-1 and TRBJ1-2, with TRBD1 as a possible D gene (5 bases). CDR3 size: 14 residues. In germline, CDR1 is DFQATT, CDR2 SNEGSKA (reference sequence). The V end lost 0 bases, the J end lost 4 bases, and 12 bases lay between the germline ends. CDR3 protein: CSAREPDSLYGYTF. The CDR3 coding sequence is TGCAGTGCTAGAGAACCAGACAGTCTCTATGGCTACACCTTC.